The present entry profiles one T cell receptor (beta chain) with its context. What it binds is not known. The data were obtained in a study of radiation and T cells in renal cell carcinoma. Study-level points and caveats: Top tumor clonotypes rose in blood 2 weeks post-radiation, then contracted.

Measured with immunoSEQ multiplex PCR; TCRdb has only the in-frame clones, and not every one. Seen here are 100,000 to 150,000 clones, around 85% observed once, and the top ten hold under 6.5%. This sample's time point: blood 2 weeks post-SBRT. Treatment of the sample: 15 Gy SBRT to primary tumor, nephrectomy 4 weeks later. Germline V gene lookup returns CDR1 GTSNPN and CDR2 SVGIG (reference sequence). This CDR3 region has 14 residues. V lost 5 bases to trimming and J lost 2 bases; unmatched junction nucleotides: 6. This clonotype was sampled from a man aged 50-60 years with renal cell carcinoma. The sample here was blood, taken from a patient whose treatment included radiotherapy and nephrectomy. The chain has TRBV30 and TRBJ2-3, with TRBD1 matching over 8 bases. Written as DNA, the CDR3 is TGTGCCTGGCATGACAGGGGAAACACAGATACGCAGTATTTT. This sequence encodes CAWHDRGNTDTQYF.